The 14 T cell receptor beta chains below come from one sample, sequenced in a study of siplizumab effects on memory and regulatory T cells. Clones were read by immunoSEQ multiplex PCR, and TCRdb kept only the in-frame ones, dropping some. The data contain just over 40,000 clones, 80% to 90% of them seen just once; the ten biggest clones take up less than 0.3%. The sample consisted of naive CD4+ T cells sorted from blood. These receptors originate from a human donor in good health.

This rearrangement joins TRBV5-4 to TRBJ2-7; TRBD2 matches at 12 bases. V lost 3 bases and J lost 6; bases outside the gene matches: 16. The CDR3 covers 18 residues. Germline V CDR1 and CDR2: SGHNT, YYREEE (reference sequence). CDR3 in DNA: TGTGCCAGCAGCTCCCGGACTAGCGGGAAAACGTCATGGGCCGAGCAGTACTTC. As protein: CASSSRTSGKTSWAEQYF.

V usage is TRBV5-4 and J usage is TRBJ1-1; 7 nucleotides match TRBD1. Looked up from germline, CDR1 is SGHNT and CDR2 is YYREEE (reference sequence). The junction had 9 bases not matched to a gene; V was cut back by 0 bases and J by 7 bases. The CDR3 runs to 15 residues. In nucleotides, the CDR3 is TGTGCCAGCAGCTTGGATGGGGCAGGGGGAATTGAAGCTTTCTTT. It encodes CASSLDGAGGIEAFF. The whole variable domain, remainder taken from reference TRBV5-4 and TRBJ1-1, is ETGVTQSPTHLIKTRGQQVTLRCSSQSGHNTVSWYQQALGQGPQFIFQYYREEENGRGNFPPRFSGLQFPNYSSELNVNALELDDSALYLCASSLDGAGGIEAFFGQGTRLTVV.

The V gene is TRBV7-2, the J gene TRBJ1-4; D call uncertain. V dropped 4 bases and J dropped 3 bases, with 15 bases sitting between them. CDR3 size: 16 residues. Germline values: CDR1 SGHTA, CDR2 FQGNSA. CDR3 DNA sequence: TGTGCCAGCAGCTCCCCTCCGGGCGGAGCTAATGAAAAACTGTTTTTT. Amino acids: CASSSPPGGANEKLFF.

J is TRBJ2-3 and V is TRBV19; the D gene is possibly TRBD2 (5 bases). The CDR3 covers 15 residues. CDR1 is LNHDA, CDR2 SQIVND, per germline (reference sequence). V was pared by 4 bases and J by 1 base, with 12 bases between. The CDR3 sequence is CASSRKWGGTDTQYF. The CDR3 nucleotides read TGTGCCAGTAGTAGAAAATGGGGAGGCACAGATACGCAGTATTTT.

The CDR3 DNA is TGCGCCAGCAGCTTGGGGAATGAGCAGTTCTTC. Translating gives CASSLGNEQFF. The chain couples TRBV5-1 to TRBJ2-1; no reliable D call. The CDR3 consists of 11 residues. The germline V gene has CDR1 SGHRS and CDR2 YFSETQ. V dropped 0 bases and J dropped 7 bases, with 2 bases sitting between them.

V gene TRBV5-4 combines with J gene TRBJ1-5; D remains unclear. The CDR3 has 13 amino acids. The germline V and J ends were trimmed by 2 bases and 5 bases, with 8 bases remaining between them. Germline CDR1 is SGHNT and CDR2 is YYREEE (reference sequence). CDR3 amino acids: CASSFDAHQPQHF. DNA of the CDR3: TGTGCCAGCAGCTTCGACGCACATCAGCCCCAGCATTTT.

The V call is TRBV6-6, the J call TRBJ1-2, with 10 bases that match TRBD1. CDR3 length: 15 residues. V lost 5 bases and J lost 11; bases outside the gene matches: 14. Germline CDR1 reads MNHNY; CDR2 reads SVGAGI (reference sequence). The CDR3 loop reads CASSPPDRGMVGYTF. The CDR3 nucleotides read TGTGCCAGCAGTCCCCCGGACAGGGGGATGGTGGGGTACACCTTC.

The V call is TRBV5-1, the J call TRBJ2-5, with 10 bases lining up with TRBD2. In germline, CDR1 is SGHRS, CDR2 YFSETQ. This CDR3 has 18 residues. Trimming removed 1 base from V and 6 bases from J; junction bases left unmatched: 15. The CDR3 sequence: CASSLWKLAGDRGKTQYF. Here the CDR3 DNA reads TGCGCCAGCAGCTTGTGGAAGCTAGCGGGGGATCGGGGGAAGACCCAGTACTTC. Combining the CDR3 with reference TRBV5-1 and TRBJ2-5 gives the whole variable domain KAGVTQTPRYLIKTRGQQVTLSCSPISGHRSVSWYQQTPGQGLQFLFEYFSETQRNKGNFPGRFSGRQFSNSRSEMNVSTLELGDSALYLCASSLWKLAGDRGKTQYFGPGTRLLVL.

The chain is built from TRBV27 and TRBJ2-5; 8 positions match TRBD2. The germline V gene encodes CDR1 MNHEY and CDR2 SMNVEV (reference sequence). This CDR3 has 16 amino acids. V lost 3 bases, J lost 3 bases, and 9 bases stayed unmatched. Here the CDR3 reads CASSFYVGGGKETQYF. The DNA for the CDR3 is TGTGCCAGCAGTTTTTACGTCGGGGGGGGGAAAGAGACCCAGTACTTC.

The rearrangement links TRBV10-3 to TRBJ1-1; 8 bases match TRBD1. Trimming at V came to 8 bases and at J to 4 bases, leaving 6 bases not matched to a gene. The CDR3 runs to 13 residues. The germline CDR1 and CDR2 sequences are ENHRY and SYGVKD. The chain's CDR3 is CAILSGQATEAFF. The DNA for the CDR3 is TGTGCCATCCTTTCGGGACAGGCCACTGAAGCTTTCTTT.

CDR3 loop: CASSQNRNYGYTF. CDR3 DNA: TGCGCCAGCAGCCAGAACAGGAACTATGGCTACACCTTC. The J gene is TRBJ1-2, the V gene TRBV4-1, with a possible D match to TRBD1 (5 bases). Germline CDR1 is MGHRA and CDR2 is YSYEKL. V gave up 3 bases and J gave up 2 bases, with 7 bases separating them. The CDR3 contains 13 residues.

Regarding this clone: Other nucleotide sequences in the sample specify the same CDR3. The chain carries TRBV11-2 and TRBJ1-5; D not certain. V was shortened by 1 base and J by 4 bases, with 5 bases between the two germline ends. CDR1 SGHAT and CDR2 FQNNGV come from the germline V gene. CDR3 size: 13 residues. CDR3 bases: TGTGCCAGCAGCTTAGTGGGAAATCAGCCCCAGCATTTT. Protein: CASSLVGNQPQHF.

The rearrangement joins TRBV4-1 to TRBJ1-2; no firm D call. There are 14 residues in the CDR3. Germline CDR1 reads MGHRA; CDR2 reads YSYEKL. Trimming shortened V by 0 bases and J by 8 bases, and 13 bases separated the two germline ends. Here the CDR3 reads CASSQEGSLLGYTF. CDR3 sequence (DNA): TGCGCCAGCAGCCAAGAGGGCAGCCTGCTAGGCTACACCTTC.

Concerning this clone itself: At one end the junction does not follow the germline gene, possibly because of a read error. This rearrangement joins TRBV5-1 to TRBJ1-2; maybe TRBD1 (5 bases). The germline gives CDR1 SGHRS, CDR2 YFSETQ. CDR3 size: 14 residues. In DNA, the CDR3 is TGTGCCAGCAGCTTGGACCAGGGCCTCTATGGCTACACCTTC. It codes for CASSLDQGLYGYTF.